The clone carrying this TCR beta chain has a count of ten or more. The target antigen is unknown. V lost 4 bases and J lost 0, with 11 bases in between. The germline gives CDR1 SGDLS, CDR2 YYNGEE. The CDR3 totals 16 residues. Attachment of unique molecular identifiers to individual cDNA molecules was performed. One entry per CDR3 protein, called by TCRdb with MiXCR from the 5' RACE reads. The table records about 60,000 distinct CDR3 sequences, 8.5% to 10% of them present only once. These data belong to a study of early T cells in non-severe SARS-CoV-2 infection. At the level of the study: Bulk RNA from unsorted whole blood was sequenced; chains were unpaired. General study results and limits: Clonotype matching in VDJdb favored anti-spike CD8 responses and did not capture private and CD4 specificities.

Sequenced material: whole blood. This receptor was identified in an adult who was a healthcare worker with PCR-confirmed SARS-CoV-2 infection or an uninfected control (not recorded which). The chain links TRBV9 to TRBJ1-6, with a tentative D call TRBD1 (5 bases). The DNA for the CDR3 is TGTGCCAGCAGCCCCCGACAGAGCTCCTATAATTCACCCCTCCACTTT. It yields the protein CASSPRQSSYNSPLHF.